The rows below give T cell receptor beta chains drawn from one sample of a study of T-cell reconstitution after alpha-beta-depleted transplantation in children. One entry per CDR3 protein, called by TCRdb with MiXCR from the PCR reads. Among some 350,000 distinct CDR3 sequences listed, 15% to 20% were seen once. The sample consisted of PBMCs, mostly from graft donor cells, taken 360 days after TCRalphabeta/CD19-depleted stem cell transplant. The receptor set was obtained from a male patient aged 2-15 years who had a stem cell transplant for acute lymphoblastic leukemia, so the T cells may come from the graft donor. The CDR3 runs from the conserved cysteine through the conserved F or W. A D gene is named only where the DNA matches it firmly. Size is stated for part of the rows, as once, few or many counts, or as a class when the clone is expanded.

size: NA; J: TRBJ2-1; D: NA; V: TRBV10-3; DNA: TGTGCCATCAGTGAGGGAGGGTCGGCATACAATGAGCAGTTCTTC; CDR3: CAISEGGSAYNEQFF
size: many; J: TRBJ2-3; D: NA; V: TRBV5-6; DNA: TGTGCCAGCTCGCGCCGGGGGACGCAGTATTTT; CDR3: CASSRRGTQYF
size: few; J: TRBJ2-5; D: NA; V: TRBV7-9; DNA: TGTGCCAGCAGCTTAGCGAGATTCCCCGTCCTGACCCAGTACTTC; CDR3: CASSLARFPVLTQYF
size: few; J: TRBJ2-7; D: TRBD2; V: TRBV28; DNA: TGTGCCAGCAGTTGGCGCGGGAGCTCCTACGAGCAGTACTTC; CDR3: CASSWRGSSYEQYF
size: NA; J: TRBJ2-5; D: TRBD2; V: TRBV20-1; DNA: TGCAGTGCCAGATCGCCCGGGACTAGCGGACAAGAGACCCAGTACTTC; CDR3: CSARSPGTSGQETQYF
size: NA; J: TRBJ2-1; D: NA; V: TRBV4-2; DNA: TGTGCCAGCAGCCCGAGGCTGTTTTTTCGTGGTGAGCAGTTCTTC; CDR3: CASSPRLFFRGEQFF
size: NA; J: TRBJ1-4; D: NA; V: TRBV28; DNA: TGTGCCAGCAGTTTCCGTGGGGGTAATGAAAAACTGTTTTTT; CDR3: CASSFRGGNEKLFF
size: few; J: TRBJ2-3; D: NA; V: TRBV20-1; DNA: TGCAGTGCCCGGGACCTCCTCACCGGAACGCAGTATTTT; CDR3: CSARDLLTGTQYF
size: NA; J: TRBJ1-2; D: TRBD1; V: TRBV20-1; DNA: TGCAGTGCTGTAGGGGAGACAGGGAGCTATGGCTACACCTTC; CDR3: CSAVGETGSYGYTF
size: few; J: TRBJ2-7; D: NA; V: TRBV10-3; DNA: TGTGCCATCAGCCCCCGGGACTACGAGCAGTACTTC; CDR3: CAISPRDYEQYF
size: many; J: TRBJ2-1; D: TRBD2; V: TRBV4-3; DNA: TGCGCCAGCAGCCGCAGACTAGCGGGCCCTAACAATGAGCAGTTCTTC; CDR3: CASSRRLAGPNNEQFF
size: few; J: TRBJ2-1; D: NA; V: TRBV21-1; DNA: TGTGCCAGCACCACCCGGGCCCCGACTAGCGTGCCCTACAATGAGCAGTTCTTC; CDR3: CASTTRAPTSVPYNEQFF
size: few; J: TRBJ2-2; D: NA; V: TRBV19; DNA: TGTGCCAGTAGTATAGCTACGAACACCGGGGAGCTGTTTTTT; CDR3: CASSIATNTGELFF
size: few; J: TRBJ2-3; D: NA; V: TRBV15; DNA: TGTGCCACCAGCAGCCCTATGTCCCGTTCGACAGATACGCAGTATTTT; CDR3: CATSSPMSRSTDTQYF
size: few; J: TRBJ2-3; D: NA; V: TRBV11-2; DNA: TGTGCCAGCAGCTCTCCTACAATCACAGATACGCAGTATTTT; CDR3: CASSSPTITDTQYF
size: NA; J: TRBJ2-1; D: TRBD1; V: TRBV10-3; DNA: TGTGCCACCCATGGACAGGGGGCGGCCCATGAGCAGTTCTTC; CDR3: CATHGQGAAHEQFF
size: few; J: TRBJ1-3; D: NA; V: TRBV6-1; DNA: TGTGCCAGCCAGACACCTCGCTCTGGAAACACCATATATTTT; CDR3: CASQTPRSGNTIYF
size: few; J: TRBJ1-5; D: NA; V: TRBV3-1; DNA: TGTGCCAGCAGCCAAGTGAGGCAGCCCCAGCATTTT; CDR3: CASSQVRQPQHF
size: few; J: TRBJ1-1; D: NA; V: TRBV28; DNA: TGTGCCAGCAGTTTATTCCTCGACATGGGGTGGGTGGATAGCATGAACACTGAAGCTTTCTTT; CDR3: CASSLFLDMGWVDSMNTEAFF
size: few; J: TRBJ2-7; D: NA; V: TRBV12-1; DNA: TGTGCCAGCAGCTTCCAGATAGGAAAACTCCCCTACGAGCAGTACTTC; CDR3: CASSFQIGKLPYEQYF
size: few; J: TRBJ2-1; D: NA; V: TRBV7-9; DNA: TGTGCCAGCAGCTTAGACGCAGGGCACGAGCAGTTCTTC; CDR3: CASSLDAGHEQFF
size: NA; J: TRBJ2-3; D: NA; V: TRBV7-2; DNA: TGTGCCAGCAGCTTATCTCCAGGGAGAGGGATGAATACGCAGTATTTT; CDR3: CASSLSPGRGMNTQYF
size: few; J: TRBJ1-1; D: NA; V: TRBV12-5; DNA: TGTGCTAGTGGTTTGGTACTTGTCAGGGAAGACACTGAAGCTTTCTTT; CDR3: CASGLVLVREDTEAFF
size: few; J: TRBJ2-1; D: NA; V: TRBV7-9; DNA: TGTGCCAGCAGCTCACCAGGGGTTGTGAATGAGCAGTTCTTC; CDR3: CASSSPGVVNEQFF
size: NA; J: TRBJ2-5; D: TRBD2; V: TRBV10-3; DNA: TGTGCCATCAGTGAGCCCGGGACTAGTCTTTTAGAGACCCAGTACTTC; CDR3: CAISEPGTSLLETQYF
size: NA; J: TRBJ2-3; D: NA; V: TRBV28; DNA: TGTGCCAGCAGTTTACGGGGCGGGCCCACAGATACGCAGTATTTT; CDR3: CASSLRGGPTDTQYF
size: few; J: TRBJ2-5; D: TRBD1; V: TRBV27; DNA: TGTGCCAGCAAGGGACAGTCGCAAGAGACCCAGTACTTC; CDR3: CASKGQSQETQYF
size: NA; J: TRBJ2-5; D: NA; V: TRBV4-1; DNA: TGCGCCAGCAGCCGGCTGGCGTCGGAGACCCAGTACTTC; CDR3: CASSRLASETQYF
size: few; J: TRBJ2-1; D: TRBD2; V: TRBV12-3/TRBV12-4; DNA: TGTGCCAGCAGTAGCAAGCGGGAGACCCCCTACAATGAGCAGTTCTTC; CDR3: CASSSKRETPYNEQFF
size: NA; J: TRBJ2-1; D: TRBD2; V: TRBV4-3; DNA: TGCGCCAGCAGCCAAGGTCATCCGGGACTACACGACAATGAGCAGTTCTTC; CDR3: CASSQGHPGLHDNEQFF
size: many; J: TRBJ2-1; D: NA; V: TRBV28; DNA: TGTGCCAGCAGTTCGATTCTACTAGCCTTACCCCCCTACAATGAGCAGTTCTTC; CDR3: CASSSILLALPPYNEQFF
size: many; J: TRBJ1-3; D: NA; V: TRBV7-9; DNA: TGTGCCAGCAGCCATGACAGCCGCTCTGGAAACACCATATATTTT; CDR3: CASSHDSRSGNTIYF
size: few; J: TRBJ1-6; D: NA; V: TRBV29-1; DNA: TGCAGCGTTGCGGCTGGGACGCGGAATTCACCCCTCCACTTT; CDR3: CSVAAGTRNSPLHF
size: few; J: TRBJ2-1; D: TRBD2; V: TRBV12-3/TRBV12-4; DNA: TGTGCCAGCAGTTTACGGGAGGTCAGTGAGCAGTTCTTC; CDR3: CASSLREVSEQFF
size: NA; J: TRBJ2-7; D: TRBD1; V: TRBV4-2; DNA: TGTGCCAGCAGCCAAAAGGCTGGACAGGGGGCCGGCGCCTACGAGCAGTACTTC; CDR3: CASSQKAGQGAGAYEQYF
size: NA; J: TRBJ2-5; D: NA; V: TRBV4-1; DNA: TGCGCCAGCAGCCCTAAATGGGGTACCGGGATGAGGGGGGAAGAGACCCAGTACTTC; CDR3: CASSPKWGTGMRGEETQYF
size: NA; J: TRBJ2-1; D: NA; V: TRBV7-9; DNA: TGTGCCAGCAGCCCCCCTCTAAGCTCCTACAATGAGCAGTTCTTC; CDR3: CASSPPLSSYNEQFF
size: NA; J: TRBJ2-3; D: NA; V: TRBV5-1; DNA: TGCGCCAGCAGAGAGGGGGGATCGACAGATACGCAGTATTTT; CDR3: CASREGGSTDTQYF
size: few; J: TRBJ2-5; D: TRBD2; V: TRBV5-6; DNA: TGTGCCAGCAGGACCAGAGGACTAGTGGAAGAGACCCAGTACTTC; CDR3: CASRTRGLVEETQYF
size: few; J: TRBJ1-3; D: TRBD1; V: TRBV12-3/TRBV12-4; DNA: TGTGCCAGCAGTTCACAGGGGGTAAATGGAAACACCATATATTTT; CDR3: CASSSQGVNGNTIYF
size: few; J: TRBJ2-1; D: TRBD2; V: TRBV6-5; DNA: TGTGCCAGCAGTAACAAGGGTTGGGGGAGGGCCGTCAATGAGCAGTTCTTC; CDR3: CASSNKGWGRAVNEQFF
size: few; J: TRBJ2-3; D: NA; V: TRBV29-1; DNA: TGCAGCGTTCGCAGCGGCACAGATACGCAGTATTTT; CDR3: CSVRSGTDTQYF
size: few; J: TRBJ2-1; D: TRBD2; V: TRBV6-5; DNA: TGTGCCAGCAGACGACTAGCGGAGCAGTTCTTC; CDR3: CASRRLAEQFF
size: many; J: TRBJ2-1; D: TRBD2; V: TRBV7-2; DNA: TGTGCCAGCAGCCAACGACTAGCGGTTCCCCTCTACAATGAGCAGTTCTTC; CDR3: CASSQRLAVPLYNEQFF
size: NA; J: TRBJ2-3; D: NA; V: TRBV7-8; DNA: TGTGCCAGCAGCTTAGACCCCGGGGTGGATACGCAGTATTTT; CDR3: CASSLDPGVDTQYF
size: NA; J: TRBJ2-7; D: NA; V: TRBV12-3/TRBV12-4; DNA: TGTGCCAGCAGCCTCAGGTGGGGATCCTACGAGCAGTACTTC; CDR3: CASSLRWGSYEQYF